These T cell receptor beta chains were read from a single sample in a study of CD4 and CD8 cells across lung adenocarcinoma regions. MiXCR, applied by TCRdb to the PCR reads, yields one record per CDR3 protein. This table holds 9,500 to 15,000 distinct CDR3 sequences, approximately 48% found once. Sequences were obtained from CD8+ T cells from the margin of a lung tumor. The receptor source for this set is a male donor with lung adenocarcinoma. The CD4 and CD8 labels of this study may be unreliable. Each CDR3 is given with its conserved first and last residue. The D gene is left open where the match is weak. Where a row states a size, it is once, few, many or the class of an expanded clone; other rows omit it.

v_gene	d_gene	j_gene	abundance	CDR3aa	CDR3nt
TRBV27	-	TRBJ2-5	-	CASSGRVKEIQNF	TGTGCCAGCAGTGGCAGGGTGAAAGAGATCCAGAATTTC
TRBV6-1	-	TRBJ2-1	-	CASNRANEQFF	TGTGCCAGCAACAGGGCCAATGAGCAGTTCTTC
TRBV6-1	-	TRBJ2-3	few	CASSPGWSTDMQYF	TGTGCCAGCAGTCCGGGGTGGAGCACAGATATGCAGTATTTC
TRBV11-2	-	TRBJ2-1	few	CASSLAGVSYYNEQFF	TGTGCCAGCAGCTTAGCGGGGGTTAGCTACTACAATGAGCAGTTCTTC
TRBV30	-	TRBJ1-6	-	CAWRLDGNSPLHF	TGTGCCTGGAGGCTGGACGGGAATTCACCCCTCCACTTT
TRBV27	TRBD2	TRBJ2-5	-	CASSTGTRPQDTQYF	TGTGCCAGCAGTACGGGGACTAGGCCCCAAGATACCCAGTACTTT
TRBV6-1	-	TRBJ1-5	many	CASSRVYHQPQHF	TGTGCCAGCAGCAGGGTTTACCATCAGCCCCAGCATTTT
TRBV7-2	-	TRBJ2-3	few	CASSLVGRDLDTQYF	TGTGCCAGCAGCTTAGTCGGACGGGACTTAGATACGCAGTATTTT
TRBV6-1	-	TRBJ2-3	-	CASSPLRLQGGSTGTQYF	TGTGCCAGCAGTCCCCTGCGACTACAGGGTGGGAGCACCGGTACGCAGTATTTT
TRBV6-1	TRBD1	TRBJ1-2	-	CATSEVTGGNGYTF	TGTGCCACCAGTGAAGTTACAGGGGGAAATGGCTACACCTTC
TRBV6-1	-	TRBJ2-2	many	CASSPTMGHLIFGELFF	TGTGCCAGCAGCCCGACGATGGGACACTTAATCTTCGGGGAGCTGTTTTTT
TRBV6-1	-	TRBJ2-3	-	CASTGVGGGPTDTQYF	TGTGCCAGCACGGGGGTAGGGGGAGGACCCACAGATACGCAGTATTTT
TRBV10-3	-	TRBJ2-3	once	CAAGRRARSQETQYF	TGTGCCGCGGGGCGCCGGGCGCGGAGCCAAGAGACCCAGTACTTT
TRBV11-2	TRBD2	TRBJ2-1	-	CASSLGLAVSYNEQFF	TGTGCCAGCAGCTTAGGACTAGCGGTTTCCTACAATGAGCAGTTCTTC
TRBV10-3	-	TRBJ2-3	-	CARGFQTGSTETQYF	TGTGCCCGGGGCTTCCAGACGGGGAGCACAGAGACGCAGTATTTT
TRBV12-3/TRBV12-4	-	TRBJ2-3	-	CASSPGLGSPDMQYF	TGTGCCAGCAGTCCGGGGCTGGGAAGCCCAGATATGCAGTATTTC
TRBV10-1	-	TRBJ2-5	-	CASSDSPGETQYF	TGCGCCAGCAGTGACAGTCCAGGGGAGACCCAGTACTTC
TRBV11-2	-	TRBJ2-7	few	CASSLVEGGEQYF	TGTGCCAGCAGCTTAGTGGAGGGAGGCGAGCAGTACTTC
TRBV4-2	-	TRBJ2-1	few	CASSRGEESSYNEQFF	TGTGCCAGCAGCCGGGGAGAAGAGAGCTCCTACAATGAGCAGTTCTTC
TRBV6-1	TRBD2	TRBJ2-2	few	CASSELAGNTGELFF	TGTGCCAGCAGTGAGCTAGCGGGGAACACCGGGGAGCTGTTTTTT
TRBV6-1	-	TRBJ2-1	-	CARSQLAVGINEQYF	TGTGCCAGGAGTCAACTGGCTGTGGGCATCAATGAGCAGTATTTC
TRBV27	-	TRBJ2-4	once	CASGTGPWAKDTQYF	TGTGCCAGCGGTACGGGGCCTTGGGCCAAAGACACGCAGTACTTT
TRBV6-1	-	TRBJ2-2	-	CASFSRTANTEELFF	TGTGCCAGCTTTAGCCGGACGGCGAACACAGAGGAGCTGTTTTTT
TRBV27	TRBD2	TRBJ2-7	-	CASSPTRGGAYEQYF	TGTGCCAGCAGTCCAACCCGGGGAGGGGCGTACGAGCAGTACTTC
TRBV6-1	TRBD2	TRBJ2-2	few	CASSVLAGGGNTGALFF	TGTGCCAGCAGTGTGCTAGCGGGAGGGGGGAACACCGGGGCGCTGTTTTTT